These T cell receptor beta chains were read from a single sample in a study of identical twins. TCRdb reanalysed the 5' RACE reads using MiXCR and keeps one entry per CDR3 protein. This sample has 600,000 to 700,000 distinct CDR3 sequences, with around 20% found just once. These data were likewise used in another study, on T cells expressing NK-cell markers.

The sample consisted of PBMCs. Receptors originate from a woman younger than 35 in good health. Each CDR3 is given without its conserved first and last residue. The D gene is left open where the match is weak.

v_call | d_call | cdr3_aa
TRBV20-1 | - | SVGTSYNEQF
TRBV27 | TRBD1 | ASSSRGRGSYEQY
TRBV5-1 | - | ASSHDRRSYEQY
TRBV7-9 | - | ASSLPGKRDNEQF
TRBV12-3/TRBV12-4 | - | ASRPGHLSYEQY
TRBV20-1 | TRBD2 | SAWLAGDGQY
TRBV12-3/TRBV12-4 | - | ASSLGPVHSYEQY
TRBV20-1 | - | SARDHGRVYGYT
TRBV30 | - | AWYIPNYGYT
TRBV12-3/TRBV12-4 | - | ASRRRTGAAYNEQF
TRBV11-3 | TRBD2 | ASSGRLAGAGNEQF
TRBV12-3/TRBV12-4 | - | ASRRAALETQY
TRBV7-9 | - | ASSEGAYEQY
TRBV27 | - | ASGRSYNSPLH
TRBV4-2 | - | ASSQDGSPLH
TRBV12-3/TRBV12-4 | - | ASSLGPRVEQY
TRBV20-1 | - | SARDPGEETQY
TRBV3-1 | - | ASSQGSRTYDEQY
TRBV4-3 | TRBD1 | ASSQDPGGAWGYT
TRBV5-5 | - | ASSLASTRSTDTQY
TRBV7-6 | - | ASSSRDTRLETQY
TRBV5-1 | - | ASSLAMAQETQY
TRBV29-1 | TRBD1 | SAWTGVDIQY
TRBV12-3/TRBV12-4 | TRBD2 | ASSPRGLLAEYNEQF
TRBV15 | - | ATSRSGAVQETQY
TRBV20-1 | - | SAIPSGRGGSPDTQY
TRBV12-5 | - | ASGTTGPYTEAF
TRBV6-1 | TRBD2 | ASSPRRSGGTGEQY
TRBV6-2/TRBV6-3 | - | ASSYDPKGNYEQY
TRBV6-5 | TRBD1 | ASSYSGDRSEQY
TRBV15 | - | ATSRLPAGREETQY
TRBV15 | - | ATSSTPSYEQY
TRBV12-3/TRBV12-4 | TRBD2 | ASSASGDETQY
TRBV10-3 | - | AISDRPNTEAF
TRBV7-8 | - | ASSRAGRNEQF
TRBV12-3/TRBV12-4 | - | ASSASVWNSPLH
TRBV5-1 | TRBD2 | ASSLTGLAGGPDEQF
TRBV12-3/TRBV12-4 | - | ASSLVRGEPQETQY
TRBV24-1 | TRBD1 | ATSEPRTGNEQF
TRBV25-1 | - | ASSERPRGGDYNEQF
TRBV6-1 | - | ASSPQARPLRQY
TRBV20-1 | - | SAFLDTQY
TRBV7-9 | TRBD1 | ASSLMKGADGYT
TRBV12-3/TRBV12-4 | - | ASSLASTGRTDTQY
TRBV5-6 | - | ASSFPLRVETQY
TRBV20-1 | - | SATRGAMNTEAF
TRBV5-1 | - | ASSLAGGGLGSPLH
TRBV5-1 | - | ASSLTDSRTDTQY
TRBV7-2 | TRBD2 | ASTVAGSPETQY
TRBV20-1 | TRBD2 | SARLAGVEHTQY
TRBV10-3 | - | AIRAPTGRTEAF